The 7 T cell receptor beta chains listed next were all sequenced from one sample in a study of identical twins. One entry per CDR3 protein, called by TCRdb with MiXCR from the 5' RACE reads. The table shows some 600,000 distinct CDR3 sequences, with roughly 7.1% occurring only once. A further study also used this sample, focusing on yellow fever vaccine responses in identical twins.

Sequenced: PBMCs. Source of these receptors: a young woman in good health.

V usage is TRBV15 and J usage is TRBJ2-5; the match to TRBD2 covers 8 bases. After removal of 2 bases from V and 3 bases from J, the junction contained 11 bases not matched to a gene. CDR3 length equals 17 residues. In germline, CDR1 is LNHNV, CDR2 YYDKDF (reference sequence). CDR3 sequence reads: CATSRPMPGLGKETQYF. In DNA, the CDR3 is TGTGCCACCAGCAGACCAATGCCGGGACTAGGAAAAGAGACCCAGTACTTC.

The sample holds many counts of this clonotype. The chain combines TRBV20-1 with TRBJ2-3; 14 bases align to TRBD2. The germline gives CDR1 DFQATT, CDR2 SNEGSKA (reference sequence). The ends lost 3 bases at V and 7 bases at J; junction bases unmatched: 9. This CDR3 is 16 amino acids long. CDR3 residues: CSASDGRLAGGHTQYF. Written as DNA, the CDR3 is TGCAGTGCTAGCGATGGAAGACTAGCGGGGGGGCATACGCAGTATTTT.

This clonotype was counted between two and nine times. This chain uses TRBV12-3 or TRBV12-4 with TRBJ1-6; 7 positions match TRBD1. V lost 4 bases and J lost 6; bases outside the gene matches: 9. The CDR3 runs 16 residues. The CDR3 region is CASSSNRQGSNSPLHF. The DNA of the CDR3 is TGTGCCAGCAGTTCCAACCGACAGGGTAGTAATTCACCCCTCCACTTT.

CDR3 residues: CASSLAWGGSMDEQYF. The CDR3 DNA reads TGTGCCAGCAGCTTAGCGTGGGGGGGATCCATGGACGAGCAGTACTTC. This rearrangement joins TRBV7-9 to TRBJ2-7, with TRBD2 matching 7 bases. J was trimmed by 5 bases and V by 0 bases; bases with no gene match: 10. The germline CDR1 and CDR2 sequences are SEHNR and FQNEAQ (reference sequence). The CDR3 covers 16 residues.

V usage is TRBV12-3 or TRBV12-4 and J usage is TRBJ1-5, with D uncertain. The CDR3 is made up of 17 amino acids. V lost 1 base to trimming and J lost 0 bases, with 13 bases between them. Written as DNA, the CDR3 is TGTGCCAGCAGTTTAGGTTGGCACCGGGATAGCAATCAGCCCCAGCATTTT. Protein product: CASSLGWHRDSNQPQHF.

This clonotype was found many times. The rearrangement uses TRBV29-1 and TRBJ2-1, with D uncertain. The CDR3 runs 12 residues. V was shortened by 1 base and J by 9 bases, with 10 bases between the two germline ends. Germline assignment: CDR1 SQVTM and CDR2 ANQGSEA. The CDR3 coding sequence is TGCAGCGTTGAAGTTACGGTGAGTGAGCAGTTCTTC. This sequence encodes CSVEVTVSEQFF.

This clonotype showed up many times. The V call is TRBV25-1, the J call TRBJ2-1; D is tentatively TRBD1 or TRBD2 (5 bases each). Trimming took 6 bases from V and 8 from J, leaving 17 bases between them. Per germline, CDR1 MGHDK and CDR2 SYGVNS. CDR3 length: 14 residues. DNA for the CDR3: TGTGCCAGCAGAACGGGGCTAGGAGTCGATGAGCAGTTCTTC. It encodes CASRTGLGVDEQFF.